Sequencing of this T cell receptor (beta chain) was carried out in a study of cytomegalovirus exposure and HLA in healthy donors. PCR involved 60 Vbeta and 13 Jbeta primers. Profiled with immunoSEQ multiplex PCR; TCRdb holds only in-frame clones, not every one. The sample includes approximately 110,000 clones, about 80% of them seen just once. Study findings and constraints: TCR beta sequences reportedly predicted most subjects' HLA-A and HLA-B alleles accurately. 87-base-pair reads could not separate some V segments, including TRBV6-2 and TRBV6-3.

Details on this clone: Its antigen remains unknown.

V lost 4 bases and J lost 2; bases outside the gene matches: 2. There are 14 residues in the CDR3. Germline values: CDR1 SGHRS, CDR2 YFSETQ. The sequence came from a man in his fifties in good health and CMV-seropositive. This chain uses TRBV5-1 with TRBJ2-5; TRBD2 agrees at 10 bases. Sequenced material: PBMCs. CDR3 sequence reads: CASSGTSAQETQYF. The CDR3 nucleotides are TGCGCCAGCAGCGGGACTAGCGCTCAAGAGACCCAGTACTTC.